This TCR beta chain was captured in a study of cytomegalovirus exposure and HLA in healthy donors. The overall study: Findings of an earlier analysis included some 110 million unique TCR beta sequences from 190 million or so T cells.

The primer mix had 60 Vbeta and 13 Jbeta primers. Some clones are missing from TCRdb's copy, which holds only in-frame ones; the method was immunoSEQ multiplex PCR. The sample has about 62,000 clones, 70% to 75% seen once. The source material was PBMCs. This receptor was identified in a woman in her 30s in good health and CMV-seronegative.

The CDR3 loop reads CASSLIPRGRANYNEQFF. The CDR3 DNA sequence: TGTGCCAGCAGTTTAATCCCCCGCGGGAGGGCTAACTACAATGAGCAGTTCTTC. V gene TRBV27 combines with J gene TRBJ2-1, with TRBD2 matching 9 bases. In germline, CDR1 is MNHEY, CDR2 SMNVEV (reference sequence). V was pared by 2 bases and J by 3 bases, with 11 bases of the junction left unmatched. The CDR3 is 18 amino acids.